The T cell receptor beta chain described here comes from a study of circulating CD8 cells and anti-PD-1 response in melanoma. Sorting of live CD3+CD8+TCRalphabeta+ cells by PD-1 and/or TIGIT gave four subsets. Each library started from 15 ng of total RNA using the QIAseq Immune Repertoire TCR panel. TCRdb processed the reads anew with MiXCR; each CDR3 protein has one entry. The sample has several hundred distinct CDR3 sequences, approximately 10% seen once. CDR1 KGHDR and CDR2 SFDVKD come from the germline V gene. V was pared by 2 bases and J by 4 bases, with 4 bases of the junction left unmatched. This CDR3 has 15 amino acids. Study-wide findings and caveats: PD-1 and DPOS subsets showed similar, higher clonality than DNEG.

Relative to its sample, this clonotype is medium-sized. The antigen is not known. This specimen was CD8+ T cells from PBMCs, taken at baseline or after one month of anti-PD-1 therapy (not recorded which). This receptor was taken from a human donor with melanoma. The chain joins TRBV24-1 to TRBJ2-1; 7 nucleotides line up with TRBD1. CDR3 residues: CATSDCRDRYNEQFF. In nucleotides, the CDR3 is TGTGCCACCAGTGATTGCCGGGACAGATACAATGAGCAGTTCTTC.